A selection of T cell receptor beta chains follows, all from one sample in a study of shared clonotypes between healthy human individuals. The data were produced by immunoSEQ multiplex PCR, yet TCRdb's version contains in-frame clones alone and is incomplete. The repertoire has around 2.1 million clones, just over 90% of them found once; the top ten carry under 2%. Sequencing was performed on naive CD8+ T cells from PBMCs. Receptors were obtained from a young man in good health. Some clones in this sample may be carry-over from other donors' samples. Both conserved end residues are part of each CDR3. A D gene is named only where the DNA matches it firmly. Clone size is stated in some rows and not others, as once, few, many or a class when expanded.

TRBV28,TRBJ2-7,once,.,TGTGCCAGCAGCTCCCCCCTACTCTACGAGCAGTACTTC,CASSSPLLYEQYF
TRBV7-9,TRBJ1-2,.,TRBD1,TGTGCCAGCAGCTTAGAGGGGACAGCATATGGCTACACCTTC,CASSLEGTAYGYTF
TRBV4-2,TRBJ2-2,.,TRBD2,TGTGCCAGCAGCCAAGCGGGGGAGGGGAGGGCCGGGGAGCTGTTTTTT,CASSQAGEGRAGELFF
TRBV10-3,TRBJ1-2,.,.,TGTGCCATCAGCGGGGGACCCGGTGGAACGCCGGTAGGCTACACCTTC,CAISGGPGGTPVGYTF
TRBV28,TRBJ1-1,few,.,TGTGCCAGCAGCCATGATTCCACTGAAGCTTTCTTT,CASSHDSTEAFF
TRBV30,TRBJ2-1,.,TRBD1,TGTGCCTGGAGGCGACAGGGGGCGAGGGATGAGCAGTTCTTC,CAWRRQGARDEQFF
TRBV28,TRBJ1-1,.,.,TGTGCCAGCAGTTTAAACCCCCGGGAAGCTTTCTTT,CASSLNPREAFF
TRBV4-1,TRBJ2-2,once,.,TGCGCCAGCAGCCAAGGGCGGTTTAACACCGGGGAGCTGTTTTTT,CASSQGRFNTGELFF
TRBV11-1,TRBJ2-1,.,.,TGTGCCAGCAGCTTTGTCGGGGACTACAATGAGCAGTTCTTC,CASSFVGDYNEQFF
TRBV11-2,TRBJ2-1,.,TRBD2,TGTGCCAGCAGCCACCCAGGACTAGCGGGAGAGGTCTACAATGAGCAGTTCTTC,CASSHPGLAGEVYNEQFF
TRBV2,TRBJ1-4,.,TRBD1,TGTGCCACCCTTGGGACAGATAATGAAAAACTGTTTTTT,CATLGTDNEKLFF
TRBV7-6,TRBJ2-1,.,.,TGTGCCAGCAGCTTAGGTGGCCAGTACAATGAGCAGTTCTTC,CASSLGGQYNEQFF
TRBV29-1,TRBJ2-2,.,.,TGCAGCGTCACCGCCATGACCGGGGAGCTGTTTTTT,CSVTAMTGELFF
TRBV21-1,TRBJ2-5,once,.,TGTGCCAGCAGCAATCGAAGAGCGGGATACCAAGAGACCCAGTACTTC,CASSNRRAGYQETQYF
TRBV7-9,TRBJ1-3,.,.,TGTGCCAGCAGCTCGCGGAGCTCTGGAAACACCATATATTTT,CASSSRSSGNTIYF
TRBV27,TRBJ1-5,.,.,TGTGCCAGCAGTTTGGGCGGAATCAATCAGCCCCAGCATTTT,CASSLGGINQPQHF
TRBV27,TRBJ2-5,.,.,TGTGCCAGCAGTTTATATGGGGGTGAGGAGACCCAGTACTTC,CASSLYGGEETQYF
TRBV6-5,TRBJ2-7,.,TRBD2,TGTGCCAGCGGTATGGCTAGCGGGAGCCTCTACGAGCAGTACTTC,CASGMASGSLYEQYF
TRBV19,TRBJ2-7,.,TRBD2,TGTGCCACTGGACAAGCGGGGGACTACGAGCAGTACTTC,CATGQAGDYEQYF
TRBV7-9,TRBJ2-1,.,TRBD1,TGTGCCAGCAGCCCAGGGACAGGCAATCTATACATGAATGAGCAGTTCTTC,CASSPGTGNLYMNEQFF
TRBV6-4,TRBJ2-7,.,TRBD1,TGTGCCAGCAGTGAGGCAGGGGGCCTGGGGGAGCAGTACTTC,CASSEAGGLGEQYF
TRBV11-2,TRBJ2-3,.,TRBD1,TGTGCCAGCAGCCAGGGGGTGGCAGGGGCAGATACGCAGTATTTT,CASSQGVAGADTQYF
TRBV7-9,TRBJ2-5,.,TRBD2,TGTGCCAGCAGCCAACCAGCGGGAGTATTAGAGACCCAGTACTTC,CASSQPAGVLETQYF
TRBV7-3,TRBJ2-5,.,TRBD2,TGTGCCAGCAGCTCTACTAGCGGGAGCCAGGAGACCCAGTACTTC,CASSSTSGSQETQYF
TRBV27,TRBJ2-5,.,.,TGTGCCGCCCGGGAGACCGCGGATCAAGAGCAGTACTTC,CAARETADQEQYF